This TCR beta chain is from a study of T-cell memory formation after mild COVID-19. In the study overall: Largely donor-specific sequence clusters came from two donors. Whole-study results and caveats: Certain responding clones were present in pre-infection memory, suggesting participation of cross-reactive memory. Day 15 to 85 contracting clones showed balanced CD4/CD8; day 15 to 37 expanders favored CD4+.

CDR1 is SGHTA, CDR2 FQGNSA, per germline. V was pared by 3 bases and J by 5 bases, with 6 bases between. The length of the CDR3 is 12 residues. MiXCR, applied by TCRdb to the 5' RACE reads, yields one record per CDR3 protein. The table includes 120,000 to 150,000 distinct CDR3 sequences, more than 13% detected once. Notes on this clonotype: Its specificity is not known.

Sequencing used PBMCs or a T cell subset sorted from them (not recorded which). The genes are TRBV7-2 and TRBJ2-3; no firm D call. The origin of this receptor is an adult woman who had mild COVID-19 (a few samples of this study predate the infection). Cell type and time point are not known. CDR3 sequence: CASSFFQDTQYF. The CDR3 DNA reads TGTGCCAGCAGCTTCTTCCAAGATACGCAGTATTTT. Variable domain in full (rest from reference TRBV7-2 and TRBJ2-3): GAGVSQSPSNKVTEKGKDVELRCDPISGHTALYWYRQSLGQGLEFLIYFQGNSAPDKSGLPSDRFSAERTGGSVSTLTIQRTQQEDSAVYLCASSFFQDTQYFGPGTRLTVL.